This section outlines one T cell receptor beta chain sequence together with its context. The germline CDR1 and CDR2 sequences are GTSNPN and SVGIG (reference sequence). This CDR3 has 13 amino acids. Trimming left V 7 bases short and J 0 bases short, with 10 bases between. This sample was included in a study of radiotherapy plus CTLA-4 blockade in lung cancer. Sequenced by immunoSEQ multiplex PCR; TCRdb stores in-frame clones only, minus some. The sample includes 90,000 or so clones, 83% of them seen just once. Sequencing was performed on peripheral blood, taken from a patient treated with radiotherapy plus ipilimumab. This sequence joins TRBV30 and TRBJ2-1; D gene ambiguous. The receptor was derived from a human donor with non-small cell lung cancer who had stable disease on radiotherapy plus ipilimumab. The CDR3 spells CASLGDSYNEQFF. The CDR3, as DNA: TGTGCCTCACTGGGCGACTCCTACAATGAGCAGTTCTTC.